Listed here are 3 T cell receptor beta chains from one sample, sequenced in a study of cytomegalovirus exposure and HLA in healthy donors. The study ran its PCR with 60 Vbeta and 13 Jbeta primers. Method: immunoSEQ multiplex PCR; TCRdb's copy keeps in-frame clones and lacks some. In the table there are approximately 100,000 clones, 60% to 85% of which are singletons. Sequencing used PBMCs. The receptor source for this set is a woman in her thirties or forties in good health and CMV-seronegative.

The chain combines TRBV4-2 with TRBJ1-5; 8 nucleotides align to TRBD1. V lost 3 bases and J lost 8; bases outside the gene matches: 9. Germline assignment: CDR1 LGHNA and CDR2 YNFKEQ. The CDR3 is made up of 15 amino acids. The CDR3 reads CASSHGTGALEPQHF. The CDR3 DNA is TGTGCCAGCAGCCATGGGACAGGAGCCTTAGAGCCCCAGCATTTT.

V is TRBV29-1 and J is TRBJ1-2; D uncertain. V lost 3 bases and J 3 bases, leaving 14 bases between the germline ends. Germline V gene lookup returns CDR1 SQVTM and CDR2 ANQGSEA. CDR3 size: 14 residues. CDR3: CSVERPDLYYGYTF. The CDR3 nucleotides are TGCAGCGTTGAGAGGCCGGATCTGTACTATGGCTACACCTTC.

V is TRBV19 and J is TRBJ2-5; 8 nucleotides agree with TRBD1. V shed 3 bases and J 0 bases; nucleotides not matched to a gene: 3. Germline V gene data show CDR1 as LNHDA and CDR2 as SQIVND (reference sequence). The CDR3 has 15 amino acids. DNA of the CDR3: TGTGCCAGTAGTATCAACAGGGGGTACCAAGAGACCCAGTACTTC. This encodes CASSINRGYQETQYF.